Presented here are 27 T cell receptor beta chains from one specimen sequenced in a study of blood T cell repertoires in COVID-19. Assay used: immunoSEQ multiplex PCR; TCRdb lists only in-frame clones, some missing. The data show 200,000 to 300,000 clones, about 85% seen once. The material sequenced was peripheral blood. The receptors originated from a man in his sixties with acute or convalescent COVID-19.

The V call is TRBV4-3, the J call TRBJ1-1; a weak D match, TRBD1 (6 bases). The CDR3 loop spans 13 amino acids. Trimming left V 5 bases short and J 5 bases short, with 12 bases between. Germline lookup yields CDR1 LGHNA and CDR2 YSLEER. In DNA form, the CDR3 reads TGCGCCAGCAGCACCCGCCAGGGGACTGAAGCTTTCTTT. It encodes CASSTRQGTEAFF.

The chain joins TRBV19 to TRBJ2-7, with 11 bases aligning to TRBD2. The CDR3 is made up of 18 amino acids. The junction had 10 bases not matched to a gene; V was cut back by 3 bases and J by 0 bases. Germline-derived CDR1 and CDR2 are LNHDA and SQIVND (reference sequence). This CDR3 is CASSMAETSGVSSYEQYF. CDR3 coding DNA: TGTGCCAGTAGTATGGCCGAGACTAGCGGGGTTTCCTCCTACGAGCAGTACTTC.

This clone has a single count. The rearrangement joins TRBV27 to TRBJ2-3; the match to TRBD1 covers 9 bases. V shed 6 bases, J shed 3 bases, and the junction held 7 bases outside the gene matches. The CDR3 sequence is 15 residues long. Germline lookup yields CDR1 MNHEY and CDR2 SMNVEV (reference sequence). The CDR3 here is CASRVRDRDTDTQYF. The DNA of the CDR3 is TGTGCCAGCAGGGTACGGGACAGGGATACAGATACGCAGTATTTT.

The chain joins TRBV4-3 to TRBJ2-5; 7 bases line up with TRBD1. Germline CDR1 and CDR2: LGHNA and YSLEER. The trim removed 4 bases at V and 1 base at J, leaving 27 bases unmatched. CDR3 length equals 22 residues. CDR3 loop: CASSPTERTVIRRGSCQETQYF. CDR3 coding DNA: TGCGCCAGCAGCCCTACCGAACGGACAGTAATCCGCAGGGGGTCGTGCCAAGAGACCCAGTACTTC.

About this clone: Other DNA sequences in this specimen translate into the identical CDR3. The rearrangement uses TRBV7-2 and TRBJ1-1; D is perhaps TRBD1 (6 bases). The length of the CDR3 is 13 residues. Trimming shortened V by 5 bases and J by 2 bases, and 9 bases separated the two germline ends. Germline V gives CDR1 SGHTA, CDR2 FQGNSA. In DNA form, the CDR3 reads TGTGCCAGCAGCCAACAGGGAAACACTGAAGCTTTCTTT. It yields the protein CASSQQGNTEAFF.

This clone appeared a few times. Here the CDR3 DNA reads TGTGCCAGCAGTCCCGGGACTACGATTGAGCAGTTCTTC. Translation: CASSPGTTIEQFF. This sequence joins TRBV12-3 or TRBV12-4 and TRBJ2-1; 7 bases line up with TRBD2. This CDR3 comprises 13 residues. The ends lost 5 bases at V and 9 bases at J; junction bases unmatched: 7.

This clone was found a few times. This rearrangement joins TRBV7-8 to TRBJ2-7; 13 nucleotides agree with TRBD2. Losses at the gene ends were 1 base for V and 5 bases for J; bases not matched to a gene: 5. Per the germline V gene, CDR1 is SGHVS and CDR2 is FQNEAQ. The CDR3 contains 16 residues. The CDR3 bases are TGTGCCAGCAGCTTAGAACTAGCGGGAGGGCCAAACGAGCAGTACTTC. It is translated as CASSLELAGGPNEQYF. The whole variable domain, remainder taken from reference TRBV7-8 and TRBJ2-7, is GAGVSQSPRYKVAKRGQDVALRCDPISGHVSLFWYQQALGQGPEFLTYFQNEAQLDKSGLPSDRFFAERPEGSVSTLKIQRTQQEDSAVYLCASSLELAGGPNEQYFGPGTRLTVT.

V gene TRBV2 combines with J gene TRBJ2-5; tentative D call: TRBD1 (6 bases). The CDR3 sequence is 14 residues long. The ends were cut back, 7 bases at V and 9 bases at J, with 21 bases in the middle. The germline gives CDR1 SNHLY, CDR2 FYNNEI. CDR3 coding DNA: TGTGCCAGCACCAGAACGAGGGACCCAGGGGCCCAGTACTTC. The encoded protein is CASTRTRDPGAQYF.

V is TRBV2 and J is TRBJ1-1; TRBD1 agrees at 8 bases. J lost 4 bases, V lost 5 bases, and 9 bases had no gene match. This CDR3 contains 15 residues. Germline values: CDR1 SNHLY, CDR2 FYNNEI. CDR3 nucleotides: TGTGCCAGCAGTAGGACAGGGCCCTGGGGCACTGAAGCTTTCTTT. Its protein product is CASSRTGPWGTEAFF.

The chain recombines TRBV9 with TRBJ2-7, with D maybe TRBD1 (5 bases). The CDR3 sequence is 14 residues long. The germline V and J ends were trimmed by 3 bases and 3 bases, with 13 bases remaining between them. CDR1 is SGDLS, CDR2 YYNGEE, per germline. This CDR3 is CASSARAQGYEQYF. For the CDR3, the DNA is TGTGCCAGCAGCGCCCGAGCCCAGGGCTACGAGCAGTACTTC.

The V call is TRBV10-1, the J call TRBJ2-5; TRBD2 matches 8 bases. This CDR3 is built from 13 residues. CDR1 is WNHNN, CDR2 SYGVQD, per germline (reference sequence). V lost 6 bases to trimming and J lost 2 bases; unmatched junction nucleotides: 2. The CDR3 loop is CASSAGGQETQYF. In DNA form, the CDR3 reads TGCGCCAGCAGCGCGGGGGGACAAGAGACCCAGTACTTC.

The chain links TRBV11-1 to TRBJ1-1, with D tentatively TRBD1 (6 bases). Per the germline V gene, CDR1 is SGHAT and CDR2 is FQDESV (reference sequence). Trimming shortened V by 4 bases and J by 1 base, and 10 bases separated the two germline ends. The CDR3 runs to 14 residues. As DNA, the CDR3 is TGTGCCAGCAGCTCCCAACAGGGGAACACTGAAGCTTTCTTT. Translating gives CASSSQQGNTEAFF.

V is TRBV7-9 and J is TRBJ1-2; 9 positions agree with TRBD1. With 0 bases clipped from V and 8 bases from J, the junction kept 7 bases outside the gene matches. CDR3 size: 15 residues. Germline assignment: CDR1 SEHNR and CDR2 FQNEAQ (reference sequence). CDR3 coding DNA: TGTGCCAGCAGCTTAGCGGGACAGGGCTTTTACGGCTACACCTTC. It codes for CASSLAGQGFYGYTF.

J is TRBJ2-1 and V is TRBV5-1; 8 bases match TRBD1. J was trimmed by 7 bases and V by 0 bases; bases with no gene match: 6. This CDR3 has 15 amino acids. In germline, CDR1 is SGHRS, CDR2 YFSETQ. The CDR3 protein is CASSLVQGGMNEQFF. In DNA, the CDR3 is TGCGCCAGCAGCTTGGTACAGGGGGGTATGAATGAGCAGTTCTTC.

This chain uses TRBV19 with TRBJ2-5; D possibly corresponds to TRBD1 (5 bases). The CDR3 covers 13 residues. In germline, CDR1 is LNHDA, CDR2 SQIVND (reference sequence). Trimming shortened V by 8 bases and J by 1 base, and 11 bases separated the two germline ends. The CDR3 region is CASASQAQETQYF. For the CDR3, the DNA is TGTGCCAGTGCCTCACAGGCCCAAGAGACCCAGTACTTC.

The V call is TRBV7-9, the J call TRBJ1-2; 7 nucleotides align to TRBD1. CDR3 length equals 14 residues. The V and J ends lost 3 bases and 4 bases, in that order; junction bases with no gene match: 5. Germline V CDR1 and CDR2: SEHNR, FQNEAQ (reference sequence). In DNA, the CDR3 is TGTGCCAGCAGCTTGGAAGGGGGCACCTATGGCTACACCTTC. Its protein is CASSLEGGTYGYTF. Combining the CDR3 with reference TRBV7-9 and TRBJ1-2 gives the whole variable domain DTGVSQNPRHKITKRGQNVTFRCDPISEHNRLYWYRQTLGQGPEFLTYFQNEAQLEKSRLLSDRFSAERPKGSFSTLEIQRTEQGDSAMYLCASSLEGGTYGYTFGSGTRLTVV.

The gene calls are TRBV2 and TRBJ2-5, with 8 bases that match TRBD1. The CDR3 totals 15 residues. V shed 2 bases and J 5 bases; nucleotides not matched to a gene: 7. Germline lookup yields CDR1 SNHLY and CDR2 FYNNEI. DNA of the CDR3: TGTGCCAGCAGTGAATCAGGGGGCCCTCGGGAGACCCAGTACTTC. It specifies CASSESGGPRETQYF. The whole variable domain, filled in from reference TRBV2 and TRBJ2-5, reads EPEVTQTPSHQVTQMGQEVILRCVPISNHLYFYWYRQILGQKVEFLVSFYNNEISEKSEIFDDQFSVERPDGSNFTLKIRSTKLEDSAMYFCASSESGGPRETQYFGPGTRLLVL.

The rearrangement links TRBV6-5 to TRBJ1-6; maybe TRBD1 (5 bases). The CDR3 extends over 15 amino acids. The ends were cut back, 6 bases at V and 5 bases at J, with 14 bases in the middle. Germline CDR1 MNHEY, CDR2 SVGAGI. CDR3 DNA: TGTGCCAGCAGCCGACAGCGTCGAGATAATTCACCCCTCCACTTT. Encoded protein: CASSRQRRDNSPLHF.

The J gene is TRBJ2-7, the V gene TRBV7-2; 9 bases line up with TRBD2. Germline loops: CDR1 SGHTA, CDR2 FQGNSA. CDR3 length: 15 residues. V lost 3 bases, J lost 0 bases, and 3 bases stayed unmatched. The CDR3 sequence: CASSFSSGSSYEQYF. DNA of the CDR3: TGTGCCAGCAGCTTTAGTAGCGGGAGCTCCTACGAGCAGTACTTC.

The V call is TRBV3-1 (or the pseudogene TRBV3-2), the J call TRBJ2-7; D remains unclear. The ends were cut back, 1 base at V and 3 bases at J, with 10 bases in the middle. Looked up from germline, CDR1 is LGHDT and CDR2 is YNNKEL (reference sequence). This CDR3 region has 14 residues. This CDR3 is CASSQGGAYYEQYF. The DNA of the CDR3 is TGTGCCAGCAGCCAAGGAGGAGCTTACTACGAGCAGTACTTC.

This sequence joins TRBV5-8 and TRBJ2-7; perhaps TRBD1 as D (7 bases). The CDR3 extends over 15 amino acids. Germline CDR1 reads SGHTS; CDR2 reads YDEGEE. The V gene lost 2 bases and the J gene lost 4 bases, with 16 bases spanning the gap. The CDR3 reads CASSFQAGGQYEQYF. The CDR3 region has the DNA TGTGCCAGCAGCTTCCAGGCAGGGGGGCAATACGAGCAGTACTTC.

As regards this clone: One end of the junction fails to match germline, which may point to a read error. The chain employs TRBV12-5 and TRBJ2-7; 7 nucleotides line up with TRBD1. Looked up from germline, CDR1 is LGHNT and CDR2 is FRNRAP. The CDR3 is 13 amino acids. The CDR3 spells CASGLAPRRGQSF. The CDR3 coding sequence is TGTGCTAGTGGTTTGGCCCCTAGAAGGGGACAGAGTTTC.

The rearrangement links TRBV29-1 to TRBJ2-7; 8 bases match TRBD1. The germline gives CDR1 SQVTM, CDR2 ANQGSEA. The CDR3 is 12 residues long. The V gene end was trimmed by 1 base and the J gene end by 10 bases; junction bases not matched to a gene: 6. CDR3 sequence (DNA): TGCAGCGTTGAAGGACAGGGGAACCACCAGTACTTC. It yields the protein CSVEGQGNHQYF.

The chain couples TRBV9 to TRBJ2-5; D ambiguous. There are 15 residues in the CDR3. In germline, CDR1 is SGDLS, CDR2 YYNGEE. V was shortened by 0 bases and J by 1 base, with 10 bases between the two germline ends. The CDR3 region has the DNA TGTGCCAGCAGCGTAGACGGTTGGAGCCAAGAGACCCAGTACTTC. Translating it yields CASSVDGWSQETQYF.

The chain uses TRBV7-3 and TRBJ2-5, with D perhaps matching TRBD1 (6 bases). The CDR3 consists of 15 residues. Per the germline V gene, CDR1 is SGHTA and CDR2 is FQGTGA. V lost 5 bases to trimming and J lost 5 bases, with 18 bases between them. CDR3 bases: TGTGCCAGCAGCACCAACTCAGGGGTCCGGGAGACCCAGTACTTC. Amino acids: CASSTNSGVRETQYF.

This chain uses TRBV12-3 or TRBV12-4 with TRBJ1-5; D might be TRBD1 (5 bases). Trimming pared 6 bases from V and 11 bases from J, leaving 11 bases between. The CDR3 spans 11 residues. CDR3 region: CASRATGAQHF. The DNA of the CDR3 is TGTGCCAGCAGGGCCACGGGGGCCCAGCATTTT.

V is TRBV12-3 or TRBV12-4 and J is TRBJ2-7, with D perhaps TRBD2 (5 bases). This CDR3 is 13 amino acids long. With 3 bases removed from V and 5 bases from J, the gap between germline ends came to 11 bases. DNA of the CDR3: TGTGCCAGCAGTTTGCTGGTCGGGAACGAGCAGTACTTC. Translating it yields CASSLLVGNEQYF.